The clone carrying this T cell receptor beta chain was detected many times. Its specificity is unknown. This sample is drawn from a study of T cell repertoires in cytomegalovirus infection. The overall study: Matching HLA type and CMV infection were both indicated by public TCR beta signatures. General study findings and limits: HLA-C-restricted, CMV-specific TCR beta clonotypes were dominant ex vivo.

TCRdb re-called the reads with MiXCR, one entry per CDR3 protein. Here the sample spans around 89,000 distinct CDR3 sequences, 25% to 30% being singletons. The sequence was obtained from a human donor in good health (CMV status not recorded). Some clones in this sample may be carry-over from other donors' samples. Sequenced here: CD8+ T cells from cultured PBMCs, sampled from culture after CMV antigen stimulation.

CDR3 protein: CASSQDWAGVDYGYTF. The CDR3 region has the DNA TGCGCCAGCAGCCAAGATTGGGCAGGGGTGGACTATGGCTACACCTTC. The chain links TRBV4-1 to TRBJ1-2; tentatively, D is TRBD1 (6 bases). Between the trimmed V and J ends, which lost 0 bases and 3 bases, there was a span of 14 bases. The length of the CDR3 is 16 residues. CDR1 MGHRA and CDR2 YSYEKL come from the germline V gene.